Reported below is one TCR beta chain. Its antigen remains unknown. The sample belongs to a study of T cell repertoires in cytomegalovirus infection. Study context: Based on public TCR beta signatures, there were indications of CMV infection and of a matching HLA type.

V was clipped by 2 bases and J by 4 bases; unmatched bases: 7. The germline V gene encodes CDR1 MGHRA and CDR2 YSYEKL. CDR3 size: 15 residues. TCRdb fed the reads into MiXCR, producing one record per CDR3 protein. This table has fewer than 1,000,000 distinct CDR3 sequences, about a third appearing once. The rearrangement joins TRBV4-1 to TRBJ1-2, with 7 bases lining up with TRBD1. This TCR derives from a human donor in good health (CMV status not recorded). Some clones in this sample may be carry-over from other donors' samples. Source: cultured CD8+ T cells from PBMCs, taken from culture after CMV antigen stimulation. CDR3 bases: TGCGCCAGCAGCCAACCCGGAGGGACAGCCTATGGCTACACCTTC. This gives the protein CASSQPGGTAYGYTF.